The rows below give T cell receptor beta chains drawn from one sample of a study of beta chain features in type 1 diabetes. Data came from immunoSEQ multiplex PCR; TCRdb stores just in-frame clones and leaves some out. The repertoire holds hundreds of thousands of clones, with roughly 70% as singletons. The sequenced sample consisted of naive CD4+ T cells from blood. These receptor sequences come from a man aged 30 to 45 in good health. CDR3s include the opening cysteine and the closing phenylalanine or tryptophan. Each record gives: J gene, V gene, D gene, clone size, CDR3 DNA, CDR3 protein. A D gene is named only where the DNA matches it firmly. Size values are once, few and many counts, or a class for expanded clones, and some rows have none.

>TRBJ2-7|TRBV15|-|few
TGTGCCACCAGCAGAGAGGTCGCAGGCTACGAGCAGTACTTC
CATSREVAGYEQYF
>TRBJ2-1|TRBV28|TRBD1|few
TGTGCCAGCAGTAGGACAGGGGTACGTACCTCGTACAATGAGCAGTTCTTC
CASSRTGVRTSYNEQFF
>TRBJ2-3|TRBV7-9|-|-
TGTGCCAGCAGCTTCGACAGTGGCGGCACAGATACGCAGTATTTT
CASSFDSGGTDTQYF
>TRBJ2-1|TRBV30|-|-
TGTGCCTGGAGTGTTAGTCTTTTCGGTGAGCAGTTCTTC
CAWSVSLFGEQFF
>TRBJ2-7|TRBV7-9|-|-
TGTGCCAGCAGCTTATCCCTCGGCGAGCAGTACTTC
CASSLSLGEQYF
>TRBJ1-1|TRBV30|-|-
TGTGCCTGCCAGGTCTGGGACACTGAAGCTTTCTTT
CACQVWDTEAFF
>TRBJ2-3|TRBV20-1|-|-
TGCAGTGCTAGCCCGGGTAGTTTT
CSASPGSF
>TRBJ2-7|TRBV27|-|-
TGTGCCAGCATGCAATCTTCAGGAAAGAACTCCTACGAGCAGTACTTC
CASMQSSGKNSYEQYF
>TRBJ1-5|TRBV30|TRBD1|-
TGTGCCTGGAGTACACAGGGGAGAGATCAGCCCCAGCATTTT
CAWSTQGRDQPQHF
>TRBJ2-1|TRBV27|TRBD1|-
TGTGCCAGCACCGGACAGGGCAATGAGCAGTTCTTC
CASTGQGNEQFF
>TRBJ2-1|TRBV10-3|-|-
TGTGCCACCGGGACTTTCGGGTCTTCCAATGAGCAGTTCTTC
CATGTFGSSNEQFF
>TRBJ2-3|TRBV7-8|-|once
TGTGCCAGCAGCCCATTCATAAGCACAGATACGCAGTATTTT
CASSPFISTDTQYF
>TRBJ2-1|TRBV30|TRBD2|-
TGTGCCCGGAGCGGGGATATATACAATGAGCAGTTCTTC
CARSGDIYNEQFF
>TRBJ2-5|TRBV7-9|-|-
TGTGCCAGCAGCCCTCGGCGAAAAGAGACCCAGTACTTC
CASSPRRKETQYF
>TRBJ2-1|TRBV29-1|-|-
TGCAGCGTTGAGGACGGGAGCTCCTACAATGAGCAGTTCTTC
CSVEDGSSYNEQFF
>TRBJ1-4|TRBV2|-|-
TGTGCCAGCAGGGCGGACTCGGAAAAACTGTTTTTT
CASRADSEKLFF
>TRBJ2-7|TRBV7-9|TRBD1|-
TGTGCCAGCAGTCCACAGGGGCGCGAGCAGTACTTC
CASSPQGREQYF
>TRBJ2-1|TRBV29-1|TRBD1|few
TGCAGCGTTGAAGATCCAGGGACAGTGATTGCGGATGAGCAGTTCTTC
CSVEDPGTVIADEQFF